This record concerns one T cell receptor (beta chain) sequence. This sample stems from a study of circulating CD8 cells and anti-PD-1 response in melanoma. Study at large: Every 2 weeks, patients got 3 mg/kg nivolumab intravenously. About 45% of the 13 patients had prior targeted therapy or immunotherapy; seven did not.

Live CD3+CD8+TCRalphabeta+ cells were sorted into four subsets by PD-1 and/or TIGIT. TCR libraries were prepared from about 15 ng of total RNA with the QIAseq Immune Repertoire TCR panel. TCRdb passed the reads through MiXCR, listing each CDR3 protein once. The sample holds approximately 150 distinct CDR3 sequences, more than 15% seen once. This material consisted of CD8+ T cells from PBMCs, taken at baseline or after one month of anti-PD-1 therapy (not recorded which). The receptor was isolated from a human donor with melanoma.

DNA for the CDR3: TGTGCCAGCAGCTTAGAGGGGGCGGGCCGCTCCTACGAGCAGTACTTC. Residues: CASSLEGAGRSYEQYF. The chain has TRBV7-2 and TRBJ2-7, with 7 bases that match TRBD1. V dropped 1 base and J dropped 0; count of bases not matched to a gene: 6. The V gene's germline CDR1 is SGHTA and CDR2 FQGNSA. The CDR3 has 16 amino acids.